These T cell receptor beta chains were read from a single sample in a study of Ad26.COV2.S vaccination and SARS-CoV-2 variants. The table came from immunoSEQ multiplex PCR; TCRdb's copy has only in-frame clones and leaves some out. The table shows around 450,000 clones, with about 91% occurring only once. The sequencing used peripheral blood, collected in a trial of Ad26.COV2.S vaccine versus placebo. The receptors derive from a person aged 18 to 65 who received the Ad26.COV2.S COVID-19 vaccine or a placebo. The CDR3 runs from the conserved cysteine through the conserved F or W. The D gene is left open where the match is weak. Size is stated for part of the rows, as once, few or many counts, or as a class when the clone is expanded.

j_call: TRBJ2-3; d_call: NA; v_call: TRBV5-7; clone_size: NA; cdr3_nt: TGTGCCAGCACCAGGGTGAATCTCTCAGATACGCAGTATTTT; cdr3_aa: CASTRVNLSDTQYF
j_call: TRBJ1-1; d_call: NA; v_call: TRBV3-1/TRBV3-2; clone_size: NA; cdr3_nt: TGTGCCAGCAGAAATAGCCACACTGAAGCTTTCTTT; cdr3_aa: CASRNSHTEAFF
j_call: TRBJ1-2; d_call: NA; v_call: TRBV5-4; clone_size: NA; cdr3_nt: TGTGCCAGCAGCTTGGAGCAGGGACAAGGCTACACCTTC; cdr3_aa: CASSLEQGQGYTF
j_call: TRBJ2-5; d_call: NA; v_call: TRBV7-2; clone_size: NA; cdr3_nt: TGTGCCAGCAGTCCCGGGAACCGTCTGGCGACCCAGTACTTC; cdr3_aa: CASSPGNRLATQYF
j_call: TRBJ1-2; d_call: TRBD1; v_call: TRBV18; clone_size: NA; cdr3_nt: TGTGCCAGCTCACCTGTACAGGGGGTCTATGGCTACACCTTC; cdr3_aa: CASSPVQGVYGYTF
j_call: TRBJ1-2; d_call: TRBD1; v_call: TRBV3-1/TRBV3-2; clone_size: NA; cdr3_nt: TGTGCCAGCAGCCAAGCCCTCAGGGGGAAGAACTATGGCTACACCTTC; cdr3_aa: CASSQALRGKNYGYTF
j_call: TRBJ1-6; d_call: TRBD1; v_call: TRBV28; clone_size: few; cdr3_nt: TGTGCCAGCACCCCTCTGGACAGGGGAGTTTATAATTCACCCCTCCACTTT; cdr3_aa: CASTPLDRGVYNSPLHF
j_call: TRBJ1-5; d_call: NA; v_call: TRBV7-2; clone_size: NA; cdr3_nt: TGTGCCAGCAGCCATCCCGGGACGGGCAATCAGCCCCAGCATTTT; cdr3_aa: CASSHPGTGNQPQHF
j_call: TRBJ2-3; d_call: TRBD2; v_call: TRBV5-1; clone_size: NA; cdr3_nt: TGCGCCAGCAGCGGGGGACTAGCCCAAACAGATACGCAGTATTTT; cdr3_aa: CASSGGLAQTDTQYF
j_call: TRBJ2-2; d_call: NA; v_call: TRBV13; clone_size: few; cdr3_nt: TGTGCCAGCCACGAGGTGAACACCGGGGAGCTGTTTTTT; cdr3_aa: CASHEVNTGELFF
j_call: TRBJ1-4; d_call: NA; v_call: TRBV20-1; clone_size: few; cdr3_nt: TGCAGTGCTAGTTCCCGGGGGAGGGGTGAAAAACTGTTTTTT; cdr3_aa: CSASSRGRGEKLFF
j_call: TRBJ2-3; d_call: NA; v_call: TRBV3-1/TRBV3-2; clone_size: NA; cdr3_nt: TGTGCCAGCAGCGGCCGGGGTGGGAATACGCAGTATTTT; cdr3_aa: CASSGRGGNTQYF
j_call: TRBJ1-2; d_call: NA; v_call: TRBV7-9; clone_size: NA; cdr3_nt: TGTGCCAGCAGCTCCTCAGGGTCCAGGATATACTATGGCTACACCTTC; cdr3_aa: CASSSSGSRIYYGYTF
j_call: TRBJ2-5; d_call: NA; v_call: TRBV24-1; clone_size: NA; cdr3_nt: TGTGCCACCTCCGGTCCCTCCGCGGCCCAGTACTTC; cdr3_aa: CATSGPSAAQYF
j_call: TRBJ2-2; d_call: TRBD2; v_call: TRBV18; clone_size: once; cdr3_nt: TGTGCCAGCTCACCTGGACTAGCGGAGAGCACCGGGGAGCTGTTTTTT; cdr3_aa: CASSPGLAESTGELFF
j_call: TRBJ1-6; d_call: NA; v_call: TRBV9; clone_size: few; cdr3_nt: TGTGCCAGCAGCGTAGCAACAGGGTCTGGTTCACCCCTCCACTTT; cdr3_aa: CASSVATGSGSPLHF
j_call: TRBJ2-2; d_call: TRBD2; v_call: TRBV4-2; clone_size: once; cdr3_nt: TGTGCCAGCAGCCAACTCTTTTACACTAGCGGGAGGGCCTCCAACGGGGAGCTGTTTTTT; cdr3_aa: CASSQLFYTSGRASNGELFF
j_call: TRBJ2-3; d_call: NA; v_call: TRBV19; clone_size: NA; cdr3_nt: TGTGCCAGTAGTACTAGCGCTCGAACGCAGTATTTT; cdr3_aa: CASSTSARTQYF
j_call: TRBJ1-1; d_call: NA; v_call: TRBV19; clone_size: few; cdr3_nt: TGTGCCAGTAGAAGCTTTGTTGAAGCTTTCTTT; cdr3_aa: CASRSFVEAFF
j_call: TRBJ1-3; d_call: TRBD1; v_call: TRBV5-1; clone_size: NA; cdr3_nt: TGCGCCAGCAGCACCGGGACAGCCTCTGGAAACACCATATATTTT; cdr3_aa: CASSTGTASGNTIYF
j_call: TRBJ2-7; d_call: TRBD1; v_call: TRBV5-1; clone_size: NA; cdr3_nt: TGCGCCAGCAGCTCGACACCGGGACAGGGATACGAGCAGTACTTC; cdr3_aa: CASSSTPGQGYEQYF
j_call: TRBJ2-6; d_call: TRBD2; v_call: TRBV18; clone_size: NA; cdr3_nt: TGTGCCAGCTCACCATCCACTAGCGGGAGTACTGGGGCCAACGTCCTGACTTTC; cdr3_aa: CASSPSTSGSTGANVLTF
j_call: TRBJ1-4; d_call: NA; v_call: TRBV7-9; clone_size: NA; cdr3_nt: TGTGCCAGCAGCCGAGACAGTCTAGGGAAACTGTTTTTT; cdr3_aa: CASSRDSLGKLFF
j_call: TRBJ2-2; d_call: TRBD2; v_call: TRBV5-1; clone_size: NA; cdr3_nt: TGCGCCAGCAGCATCCCTAGCGGGGGGAACACCGGGGAGCTGTTTTTT; cdr3_aa: CASSIPSGGNTGELFF
j_call: TRBJ2-6; d_call: NA; v_call: TRBV27; clone_size: NA; cdr3_nt: TGTGCCAGCAGTTCTCTCCGGGACTCCCTCTACGTCCTGACTTTC; cdr3_aa: CASSSLRDSLYVLTF
j_call: TRBJ1-3; d_call: NA; v_call: TRBV19; clone_size: once; cdr3_nt: TGTGCCAGTAGTGTAACAGGGACTGGAAACACCATATATTTT; cdr3_aa: CASSVTGTGNTIYF
j_call: TRBJ1-3; d_call: NA; v_call: TRBV27; clone_size: NA; cdr3_nt: TGTGCCAGCAGTTTATTGGCAACTGGAAACACCATATATTTT; cdr3_aa: CASSLLATGNTIYF
j_call: TRBJ2-6; d_call: NA; v_call: TRBV4-3; clone_size: NA; cdr3_nt: TGCGCCAGCAGCCAAGATCAAGCGGCTGGGGCCAACGTCCTGACTTTC; cdr3_aa: CASSQDQAAGANVLTF
j_call: TRBJ1-1; d_call: NA; v_call: TRBV5-8; clone_size: NA; cdr3_nt: TGTGCCAGCAGCAGCTGGGCGTCAAAGGAGTCCGAAGCTTTCTTT; cdr3_aa: CASSSWASKESEAFF
j_call: TRBJ2-3; d_call: TRBD1; v_call: TRBV25-1; clone_size: NA; cdr3_nt: TGTGCCAGCAGTGCACAGGGGACAGAGACGCAGTATTTT; cdr3_aa: CASSAQGTETQYF
j_call: TRBJ1-6; d_call: NA; v_call: TRBV6-6; clone_size: NA; cdr3_nt: TGTGCCAGCAATGGATATAATTCACCCCTCCACTTT; cdr3_aa: CASNGYNSPLHF
j_call: TRBJ2-5; d_call: TRBD2; v_call: TRBV3-1/TRBV3-2; clone_size: NA; cdr3_nt: TGTGCCAGCAGCCAGGTCTTAGCGGGGCGGGGAAAAGAGACCCAGTACTTC; cdr3_aa: CASSQVLAGRGKETQYF
j_call: TRBJ1-4; d_call: NA; v_call: TRBV9; clone_size: NA; cdr3_nt: TGTGCCAGCAGCGCACGACGGGGTGCAACTAATGAAAAACTGTTTTTT; cdr3_aa: CASSARRGATNEKLFF
j_call: TRBJ2-2; d_call: TRBD1; v_call: TRBV5-6; clone_size: NA; cdr3_nt: TGTGCCAGCAGCTTCAGACCGGGACAGGGGGCCACCGGGGAGCTGTTTTTT; cdr3_aa: CASSFRPGQGATGELFF
j_call: TRBJ1-1; d_call: NA; v_call: TRBV6-5; clone_size: NA; cdr3_nt: TGTGCCAGCACCCCACGGCGGGGTGTGGTTCCATCTGCTTTCTTT; cdr3_aa: CASTPRRGVVPSAFF
j_call: TRBJ2-5; d_call: NA; v_call: TRBV27; clone_size: NA; cdr3_nt: TGTGCCAGCAGTCCCGTGGGGGGTCAAGAGACCCAGTACTTC; cdr3_aa: CASSPVGGQETQYF
j_call: TRBJ2-1; d_call: TRBD1; v_call: TRBV11-3; clone_size: NA; cdr3_nt: TGTGCCAGCAGCCCCGACTCCCCGACAGGGGCGCTAGGAAATGAGCAGTTCTTC; cdr3_aa: CASSPDSPTGALGNEQFF
j_call: TRBJ1-1; d_call: NA; v_call: TRBV4-3; clone_size: NA; cdr3_nt: TGCGCCAGCAGCCAAGCTGACAGGACCGGACGGGCTTTCTTT; cdr3_aa: CASSQADRTGRAFF
j_call: TRBJ2-1; d_call: NA; v_call: TRBV10-3; clone_size: NA; cdr3_nt: TGTGCCATCAGTGATGATCGCGGTGTCCCCCTGTACAATGAGCAGTTCTTC; cdr3_aa: CAISDDRGVPLYNEQFF
j_call: TRBJ2-3; d_call: NA; v_call: TRBV18; clone_size: once; cdr3_nt: TGTGCCAGCTCACCACAACAATACCTCACAGATACGCAGTATTTT; cdr3_aa: CASSPQQYLTDTQYF
j_call: TRBJ1-5; d_call: NA; v_call: TRBV6-5; clone_size: NA; cdr3_nt: TGTGCCAGCAGTTACTCCCGCTTGGAGCCCCAGCATTTT; cdr3_aa: CASSYSRLEPQHF
j_call: TRBJ1-1; d_call: NA; v_call: TRBV19; clone_size: NA; cdr3_nt: TGTGCCAGTAGTATCCCCGGTGGCACTGAAGCTTTCTTT; cdr3_aa: CASSIPGGTEAFF
j_call: TRBJ1-4; d_call: TRBD1; v_call: TRBV2; clone_size: NA; cdr3_nt: TGTGCCAGCAAGGGGACAGGGGGTTATGAAAAACTGTTTTTT; cdr3_aa: CASKGTGGYEKLFF
j_call: TRBJ2-1; d_call: NA; v_call: TRBV20-1; clone_size: NA; cdr3_nt: TGCAGTGCTAGTTCGGGGGGCCTTCTGAATGAGCAGTTCTTC; cdr3_aa: CSASSGGLLNEQFF
j_call: TRBJ2-1; d_call: TRBD2; v_call: TRBV9; clone_size: NA; cdr3_nt: TGTGCCAGCAGCGTAGTGGCTAGCGGGAAGGGTGAGCAGTTCTTC; cdr3_aa: CASSVVASGKGEQFF
j_call: TRBJ2-3; d_call: TRBD2; v_call: TRBV27; clone_size: NA; cdr3_nt: TGTGCCAGCAGTGAGACTAGCTGGGGCACAGATACGCAGTATTTT; cdr3_aa: CASSETSWGTDTQYF
j_call: TRBJ1-2; d_call: NA; v_call: TRBV6-1; clone_size: NA; cdr3_nt: TGTGCCAGCAGTGAAAGAACAGGATATGGCTACACCTTC; cdr3_aa: CASSERTGYGYTF
j_call: TRBJ2-5; d_call: NA; v_call: TRBV30; clone_size: NA; cdr3_nt: TGTGCCTGGAGTTTTCGTAGGCAAGAGACCCAGTACTTC; cdr3_aa: CAWSFRRQETQYF
j_call: TRBJ2-3; d_call: NA; v_call: TRBV5-1; clone_size: NA; cdr3_nt: TGCGCCAGCAGCTTGGGGGCAGGGTGGGATACGCAGTATTTT; cdr3_aa: CASSLGAGWDTQYF
j_call: TRBJ1-2; d_call: TRBD1; v_call: TRBV4-1; clone_size: NA; cdr3_nt: TGCGCCAGCAGCCCTACAGGGGCGAATGGCTACACCTTC; cdr3_aa: CASSPTGANGYTF
j_call: TRBJ1-6; d_call: NA; v_call: TRBV3-1/TRBV3-2; clone_size: NA; cdr3_nt: TGTGCCAGCAGCCAAGTCAAGGGAAGGGATTCACCCCTCCACTTT; cdr3_aa: CASSQVKGRDSPLHF
j_call: TRBJ1-2; d_call: NA; v_call: TRBV20-1; clone_size: NA; cdr3_nt: TGCAGTCGTCGGACCAGGGGCTACACCTTC; cdr3_aa: CSRRTRGYTF
j_call: TRBJ1-2; d_call: TRBD1; v_call: TRBV5-1; clone_size: NA; cdr3_nt: TGCGCCAGCAGCAGAGTGACAGGGGACTCTAACTATGGCTACACCTTC; cdr3_aa: CASSRVTGDSNYGYTF
j_call: TRBJ1-2; d_call: TRBD1; v_call: TRBV19; clone_size: NA; cdr3_nt: TGTGCCAGTAACAGGGGGCGACGTAACTATGGCTACACCTTC; cdr3_aa: CASNRGRRNYGYTF
j_call: TRBJ2-2; d_call: NA; v_call: TRBV7-2; clone_size: few; cdr3_nt: TGTGCCAGCAGCCCGAGGGTGGTCGGGGAGCTGTTTTTT; cdr3_aa: CASSPRVVGELFF
j_call: TRBJ2-4; d_call: NA; v_call: TRBV18; clone_size: NA; cdr3_nt: TGTGCCAGCTCACCATTCGGCGGAACCAAAAACATTCAGTACTTC; cdr3_aa: CASSPFGGTKNIQYF
j_call: TRBJ2-3; d_call: NA; v_call: TRBV5-6; clone_size: NA; cdr3_nt: TGTGCCAGCAGCCCAACTGGCGGGTACACAGATACGCAGTATTTT; cdr3_aa: CASSPTGGYTDTQYF
j_call: TRBJ1-5; d_call: NA; v_call: TRBV4-3; clone_size: few; cdr3_nt: TGCGCCAGCAGCCAAGGGGTAGGGGGTAGGCAGCCCCAGCATTTT; cdr3_aa: CASSQGVGGRQPQHF
j_call: TRBJ2-1; d_call: NA; v_call: TRBV9; clone_size: NA; cdr3_nt: TGTGCCAGCAGGGGACTGAATAACAATGAGCAGTTCTTC; cdr3_aa: CASRGLNNNEQFF